This entry is about one T cell receptor beta chain. This sample is drawn from a study of shared clonotypes between healthy human individuals. The V segment lost 4 bases and the J segment 2 bases; nucleotides outside the gene matches: 5. The CDR3 extends over 14 amino acids. The V gene's germline CDR1 is MDHEN and CDR2 SYDVKM. CD45RO-negative, CCR7-selected cells formed the naive CD8 fraction, which excluded terminally differentiated effector memory CD45RA+ cells. Genomic DNA (from each subset) was split evenly across several immunoSEQ plates. Only in-frame clones appear in the TCRdb table, and some are missing; sequencing was by immunoSEQ multiplex PCR. Among some 740,000 clones listed, 80% to 95% were seen once.

The source is a man aged 25-45 years in good health. The chain combines TRBV28 with TRBJ2-7; 7 nucleotides align to TRBD2. The sample taken for sequencing was naive CD8+ T cells sorted from blood. The CDR3 region is CASSSRAGAYEQYF. The CDR3 DNA is TGTGCCAGCAGTTCCCGGGCGGGGGCCTACGAGCAGTACTTC.